A single sample gave rise to the 13 T cell receptor beta chains below, sequenced in a study of T cell repertoires in cytomegalovirus infection. TCRdb recomputed calls from the reads with MiXCR, one row per CDR3 protein. Found here are around 530,000 distinct CDR3 sequences, about 25% of them singletons; the top ten hold over 10%. Sequencing used PBMCs. These receptors came from a human donor in good health (CMV status not recorded). Some clones in this sample may be carry-over from other donors' samples.

The chain uses TRBV6-6 and TRBJ1-2; D is perhaps TRBD1 (6 bases). CDR1 and CDR2 (germline): MNHNY, SVGAGI (reference sequence). V lost 2 bases and J lost 8, with 18 bases in between. The CDR3 runs 15 residues. The CDR3 DNA follows: TGTGCCAGCAGTTACGGCGAACCAGGGGATAGGGGCTACACCTTC. Protein product: CASSYGEPGDRGYTF.

This clonotype was observed once. The V gene is TRBV28, the J gene TRBJ2-5, with 7 bases matching TRBD1. The CDR3 has 14 amino acids. Germline V gives CDR1 MDHEN, CDR2 SYDVKM. Trimming took 9 bases from V and 7 from J; bases not matched to a gene: 14. The chain's CDR3 is CASKGAGSVTTQYF. The CDR3 DNA reads TGTGCCAGTAAGGGGGCAGGGTCAGTTACGACCCAGTACTTC.

The chain couples TRBV25-1 to TRBJ1-3; D is ambiguous. The CDR3 is 15 residues long. V lost 1 base, J lost 0 bases, and 7 bases lay in between. Germline V gene sequence: CDR1 MGHDK, CDR2 SYGVNS. The CDR3 spells CASSEWRPSGNTIYF. The CDR3 DNA reads TGTGCCAGCAGTGAATGGCGGCCCTCTGGAAACACCATATATTTT.

Concerning this clonotype: This clone may be a read error of a much larger clone one base away. The rearrangement links TRBV9 to TRBJ1-6; 8 nucleotides match TRBD1. J gave up 6 bases and V 2 bases, and 1 base lay outside the gene matches. Looked up from germline, CDR1 is SGDLS and CDR2 is YYNGEE. The CDR3 is 14 amino acids. The CDR3 sequence is CASSVTGVNSPLHF. CDR3 bases: TGTGCCAGCAGCGTGACAGGGGTTAATTCACCCCTCCACTTT.

In its sample, this clonotype was seen a few times. The rearrangement uses TRBV19 and TRBJ2-3; D is possibly TRBD1 (5 bases). CDR3 size: 13 residues. The germline V and J ends were trimmed by 4 bases and 5 bases, with 10 bases remaining between them. Germline V gene data show CDR1 as LNHDA and CDR2 as SQIVND (reference sequence). In DNA, the CDR3 is TGTGCCAGTAGTAATCAGGGCGGAGATACGCAGTATTTT. It translates to CASSNQGGDTQYF.

The gene calls are TRBV7-6 and TRBJ2-5; 10 nucleotides line up with TRBD2. Per the germline V gene, CDR1 is SGHVS and CDR2 is FNYEAQ. This CDR3 region has 14 residues. With 6 bases clipped from V and 5 bases from J, the junction kept 6 bases outside the gene matches. The CDR3 region is CASRPSGSRETQYF. In DNA, the CDR3 is TGTGCCAGCAGACCTAGCGGGAGCCGGGAGACCCAGTACTTC.

The chain links TRBV20-1 to TRBJ2-1, with 11 bases that match TRBD2. Germline V gene sequence: CDR1 DFQATT, CDR2 SNEGSKA (reference sequence). The CDR3 sequence is 16 residues long. Unmatched junction bases numbered 5, after V lost 0 bases and J lost 4 bases. CDR3 DNA: TGCAGTGCTAGAGATTATGGGACTAGCGGTTACAATGAGCAGTTCTTC. As protein: CSARDYGTSGYNEQFF.

This clonotype was seen many times. The chain carries TRBV7-2 and TRBJ2-3; D assignment may be TRBD1 or TRBD2 (5 bases each). The V end was cut by 4 bases, the J end by 1 base, with 12 bases between. The CDR3 is 15 residues long. In germline, CDR1 is SGHTA, CDR2 FQGNSA. The CDR3 DNA reads TGTGCCAGCAGCTCCGGGGACCCTGGCACAGATACGCAGTATTTT. This translates into CASSSGDPGTDTQYF.

This rearrangement joins TRBV7-2 to TRBJ1-2; TRBD1 might be the D (6 bases). This CDR3 region has 17 residues. Trimming removed 0 bases from V and 8 bases from J, with 22 bases in between. Per germline, CDR1 SGHTA and CDR2 FQGNSA. Here the CDR3 reads CASSLARQTGGYGGYTF. The CDR3 nucleotides are TGTGCCAGCAGCTTAGCGAGGCAGACAGGAGGCTATGGAGGCTACACCTTC.

This clonotype was observed at least ten times. This chain links TRBV7-8 with TRBJ1-1; D gene unclear. Trimming took 8 bases from V and 1 from J, leaving 5 bases between them. The CDR3 contains 11 residues. Germline values: CDR1 SGHVS, CDR2 FQNEAQ. CDR3 in amino acids: CASERNTEAFF. The CDR3 DNA sequence: TGTGCCAGCGAAAGGAACACTGAAGCTTTCTTT.

This clonotype was recorded many times. The rearrangement uses TRBV7-2 and TRBJ2-7, with 7 bases fitting TRBD2. CDR1 and CDR2 (germline): SGHTA, FQGNSA. The CDR3 is 14 amino acids. The J segment lost 0 bases and the V segment lost 4 bases, leaving 3 bases of the junction unmatched. The CDR3 DNA is TGTGCCAGCAGCTGGGGCGGGAGCTCCTACGAGCAGTACGTC. It encodes CASSWGGSSYEQYV.

The chain employs TRBV7-4 and TRBJ1-2; maybe TRBD1 (6 bases). The V gene's germline CDR1 is SGHVT and CDR2 SQSDAQ. V gave up 5 bases and J gave up 6 bases, with 16 bases separating them. The CDR3 length is 14 residues. CDR3 in amino acids: CASSPPGGYDGYTF. CDR3 in DNA: TGTGCCAGCAGCCCCCCCGGGGGCTACGATGGCTACACCTTC.

J is TRBJ2-7 and V is TRBV6-2 or TRBV6-3, with D possibly being TRBD1 or TRBD2 (5 bases each). This CDR3 region has 13 residues. Looked up from germline, CDR1 is MNHEY and CDR2 is SVGEGT. CDR3 DNA: TGTGCCAGCAGTTACACGGGGCTGTACGAGCAGTGCGTC. It codes for CASSYTGLYEQCV.